Presented here are 27 T cell receptor beta chains from one specimen sequenced in a study of cytotoxic CD8 clonotypes in ibrutinib-treated CLL (dated by TCRdb to about 2021). Per the publication, the time point label means: progressive disease on ibrutinib. To prepare the library, the immunoSEQ multiplex PCR assay was applied. TCRdb re-hosts the immuneACCESS table, in-frame sequences only. Its copies lack some clones; in the studies checked, an unresolved V gene accounts for under half of them, and the cause for the rest is not known. For this sample the table gives approximately 170,000 clones, of which roughly 88% were detected only once. Around 3.1% of the sample rests with the top ten. Source: PBMCs, taken at disease progression, from a patient treated with ibrutinib. Receptor source: a human donor with chronic lymphocytic leukemia.

This clone occurred a few times. This chain uses TRBV2 with TRBJ2-1; D is uncertain. Germline CDR1 is SNHLY and CDR2 is FYNNEI. V was clipped by 6 bases and J by 5 bases, with 2 bases between them. This CDR3 contains 10 residues. CDR3 region: CASRNNEQFF. The CDR3 bases are TGTGCCAGCAGAAACAATGAGCAGTTCTTC. Combining the CDR3 with reference TRBV2 and TRBJ2-1 gives the whole variable domain EPEVTQTPSHQVTQMGQEVILRCVPISNHLYFYWYRQILGQKVEFLVSFYNNEISEKSEIFDDQFSVERPDGSNFTLKIRSTKLEDSAMYFCASRNNEQFFGPGTRLTVL.

The chain employs TRBV28 and TRBJ1-5; D unclear. The CDR3 consists of 14 residues. V lost 0 bases, J lost 0 bases, and 3 bases lay in between. Germline V CDR1 and CDR2: MDHEN, SYDVKM. CDR3 in amino acids: CASSLWGSNQPQHF. The CDR3 coding sequence is TGTGCCAGCAGTTTATGGGGTAGCAATCAGCCCCAGCATTTT.

The rearrangement joins TRBV18 to TRBJ2-7, with D possibly TRBD1 on 5 matching bases. This CDR3 is 15 amino acids long. The V gene's germline CDR1 is KGHSH and CDR2 LQKENI. V shed 1 base and J shed 2 bases, with 12 bases lying between them. CDR3 amino acids: CASSPLDSRTYEQYF. Written as DNA, the CDR3 is TGTGCCAGCTCACCACTCGACAGCCGAACCTACGAGCAGTACTTC.

The chain recombines TRBV27 with TRBJ2-1; no clear D gene. V was cut by 0 bases and J by 6 bases, with 9 bases left in between. The length of the CDR3 is 14 residues. Looked up from germline, CDR1 is MNHEY and CDR2 is SMNVEV (reference sequence). The CDR3 region is CASSLSIFSNEQFF. As DNA, the CDR3 is TGTGCCAGCAGTTTATCCATCTTCTCCAATGAGCAGTTCTTC.

This sequence joins TRBV5-1 and TRBJ2-2, with 7 positions matching TRBD1. The CDR3 runs 17 residues. The germline CDR1 and CDR2 sequences are SGHRS and YFSETQ. V shed 0 bases, J shed 1 base, and the junction held 6 bases outside the gene matches. CDR3 residues: CASSLDGQGVNTGELFF. CDR3 sequence (DNA): TGCGCCAGCAGCTTGGATGGGCAGGGGGTGAACACCGGGGAGCTGTTTTTT.

The rearrangement joins TRBV10-3 to TRBJ2-5; D may be TRBD1 or TRBD2 (5 bases each). The V end was cut by 6 bases, the J end by 5 bases, with 19 bases between. The germline V gene encodes CDR1 ENHRY and CDR2 SYGVKD. The CDR3 is made up of 15 amino acids. CDR3 residues: CAISLAGSSWETQYF. The CDR3 coding sequence is TGTGCCATCAGCCTTGCAGGGTCTAGCTGGGAGACCCAGTACTTC.

This clone is a singleton in its sample. The chain links TRBV10-3 to TRBJ1-2; possibly TRBD1 for D (5 bases). CDR3 size: 16 residues. Germline V gene sequence: CDR1 ENHRY, CDR2 SYGVKD. V was trimmed by 6 bases and J by 8 bases, leaving 25 bases between them. The CDR3 loop reads CAISRGTGEISEGYTF. DNA of the CDR3: TGTGCCATCAGCCGCGGCACGGGGGAGATATCCGAGGGCTACACCTTC.

This clone was observed a handful of times. The chain links TRBV4-1 to TRBJ1-1; 7 bases map to TRBD1. Germline V gene data show CDR1 as MGHRA and CDR2 as YSYEKL. The junction had 11 bases not matched to a gene; V was cut back by 4 bases and J by 0 bases. The CDR3 has 17 residues. CDR3 amino acids: CASSPSMGQLMNTEAFF. CDR3 nucleotide sequence: TGCGCCAGCAGCCCATCCATGGGACAGCTCATGAACACTGAAGCTTTCTTT.

This clone has a handful of counts. V and J are TRBV7-2 and TRBJ1-4; no firm D call. Germline loops: CDR1 SGHTA, CDR2 FQGNSA. This CDR3 comprises 14 residues. V lost 3 bases to trimming and J lost 3 bases, with 8 bases between them. The CDR3, as DNA: TGTGCCAGCAGCTTGGGGAATGCTAATGAAAAACTGTTTTTT. Encoded protein: CASSLGNANEKLFF.

The chain couples TRBV13 to TRBJ2-7; no reliable D call. There are 13 residues in the CDR3. The ends were cut back, 8 bases at V and 6 bases at J, with 17 bases in the middle. Germline V gene data show CDR1 as PRHDT and CDR2 as FYEKMQ (reference sequence). For the CDR3, the DNA is TGTGCCAGCTACAGCCTCTCGGATGTCGAGCAGTACTTC. Encoded protein: CASYSLSDVEQYF.

The table lists this clone with a few counts. The V call is TRBV28, the J call TRBJ1-2, with D perhaps TRBD1 (6 bases). The CDR3 contains 12 residues. Deletions cut 3 bases from V and 8 bases from J, with 10 bases between. Germline V CDR1 and CDR2: MDHEN, SYDVKM. This CDR3 reads CASSFTGTGYTF. The CDR3, as DNA: TGTGCCAGCAGTTTTACAGGGACGGGCTACACCTTC.

This clone came up once. This chain links TRBV4-1 with TRBJ2-1; the D gene is possibly TRBD1 (7 bases). V was shortened by 4 bases and J by 4 bases, with 17 bases between the two germline ends. The CDR3 is 16 amino acids. Per germline, CDR1 MGHRA and CDR2 YSYEKL. The CDR3 DNA reads TGCGCCAGCAGCCGAACAACAGGGGCGGGATACAATGAGCAGTTCTTC. Protein: CASSRTTGAGYNEQFF.

J is TRBJ1-2 and V is TRBV4-3; 7 bases match TRBD1. The CDR3 runs to 19 residues. The germline CDR1 and CDR2 sequences are LGHNA and YSLEER. The ends lost 0 bases at V and 8 bases at J; junction bases unmatched: 21. CDR3 sequence reads: CASSQDLRTGEWWGSGYTF. The CDR3, as DNA: TGCGCCAGCAGCCAAGATCTTAGGACAGGCGAGTGGTGGGGATCCGGCTACACCTTC.

The chain has TRBV28 and TRBJ2-7; tentative D call: TRBD1 (5 bases). V was clipped by 3 bases and J by 2 bases, with 11 bases between them. Germline V gene data show CDR1 as MDHEN and CDR2 as SYDVKM. This CDR3 has 14 amino acids. The CDR3 region has the DNA TGTGCCAGCAGTTTCTCAGGGCCCCCCTACGAGCAGTACTTC. Its protein product is CASSFSGPPYEQYF.

The chain has TRBV28 and TRBJ1-1; a weak D match, TRBD1 (6 bases). V was cut by 5 bases and J by 8 bases, with 9 bases left in between. From germline, CDR1 is MDHEN and CDR2 SYDVKM. There are 11 residues in the CDR3. The chain's CDR3 is CASSGGQEAFF. CDR3 in DNA: TGTGCCAGCAGTGGGGGACAAGAAGCTTTCTTT.

V is TRBV19 and J is TRBJ2-1; 14 bases are a match to TRBD2. After removal of 3 bases from V and 3 bases from J, the junction contained 1 base not matched to a gene. Germline CDR1 is LNHDA and CDR2 is SQIVND (reference sequence). This CDR3 contains 16 residues. In nucleotides, the CDR3 is TGTGCCAGTAGTATCGGGACTAGCGGGGGCTACAATGAGCAGTTCTTC. As protein: CASSIGTSGGYNEQFF.

The V and J genes are TRBV6-1 and TRBJ2-7; TRBD2 agrees at 12 bases. The germline CDR1 and CDR2 sequences are MNHNS and SASEGT. The CDR3 is 15 residues long. J gave up 2 bases and V 8 bases, and 7 bases lay outside the gene matches. The CDR3 loop reads CASARTSGTTYEQYF. Here the CDR3 DNA reads TGTGCCAGCGCCCGGACTAGCGGGACCACCTACGAGCAGTACTTC.

V usage is TRBV7-3 and J usage is TRBJ2-3; TRBD1 agrees at 8 bases. J was trimmed by 5 bases and V by 5 bases; bases with no gene match: 21. The CDR3 is made up of 19 amino acids. Germline CDR1 SGHTA, CDR2 FQGTGA. The CDR3 DNA reads as TGTGCCAGCAGCCCTAACATGCCTGCTACAGGGGGGCGAGAAGATACGCAGTATTTT. Residues: CASSPNMPATGGREDTQYF.

The CDR3 loop is CASSPRGRDGGYEQYF. In DNA, the CDR3 is TGTGCCAGCAGCCCGAGGGGGAGGGATGGGGGCTACGAGCAGTACTTC. The rearrangement links TRBV9 to TRBJ2-7; a weak D match, TRBD2 (7 bases). The length of the CDR3 is 16 residues. Trimming removed 4 bases at V and 3 bases at J, with 20 bases between. Germline assignment: CDR1 SGDLS and CDR2 YYNGEE.

CDR3 sequence (DNA): TGTGCCAGCATCGCTGACAGGGGATTTCACTATGGCTACACCTTC. Translating gives CASIADRGFHYGYTF. The V and J genes are TRBV6-1 and TRBJ1-2; 8 bases match TRBD1. This CDR3 has 15 amino acids. V lost 7 bases to trimming and J lost 3 bases; unmatched junction nucleotides: 10. Germline V CDR1 and CDR2: MNHNS, SASEGT.

This clone appeared a single time. The V gene is TRBV7-6, the J gene TRBJ2-5; D is perhaps TRBD1 (5 bases). Germline V CDR1 and CDR2: SGHVS, FNYEAQ. Trimming stripped 7 bases from V and 3 bases from J, with 12 bases between. The CDR3 is 13 amino acids. The CDR3 here is CASTWAGKETQYF. As DNA, the CDR3 is TGTGCCAGCACCTGGGCAGGGAAAGAGACCCAGTACTTC.

The chain joins TRBV4-1 to TRBJ1-4, with D perhaps TRBD1 (5 bases). V was trimmed by 4 bases and J by 10 bases, leaving 13 bases between them. Germline assignment: CDR1 MGHRA and CDR2 YSYEKL. The CDR3 length is 13 residues. The CDR3 DNA is TGCGCCAGCAGCCGGGGGGGGTTGGGAAAACTGTTTTTT. It encodes CASSRGGLGKLFF.

The CDR3, as DNA: TGTGCCAGCTCACCCGACAGTCTTCAACAGCCCCAGCATTTT. This translates into CASSPDSLQQPQHF. This rearrangement joins TRBV18 to TRBJ1-5; tentative D call: TRBD1 (5 bases). Germline CDR1 KGHSH, CDR2 LQKENI. Trimming took 3 bases from V and 7 from J, leaving 13 bases between them. The CDR3 covers 14 residues.

This clone is a singleton in its sample. The chain recombines TRBV6-5 with TRBJ1-5, with D unclear. V was clipped by 6 bases and J by 1 base, with 10 bases between them. The V gene's germline CDR1 is MNHEY and CDR2 SVGAGI. There are 14 residues in the CDR3. CDR3 amino acids: CASSSGWSNQPQHF. DNA for the CDR3: TGTGCCAGCAGCTCGGGTTGGAGCAATCAGCCCCAGCATTTT.

This sequence joins TRBV29-1 and TRBJ2-5; D tentatively fits TRBD1 or TRBD2 (6 bases each). Matching the DNA end better, TRBJ2-7 makes the J call doubtful. Germline assignment: CDR1 SQVTM and CDR2 ANQGSEA. CDR3 size: 13 residues. The CDR3 reads CSVLKGGTYEQYF. The CDR3 bases are TGCAGCGTTTTGAAGGGGGGTACTTACGAGCAGTACTTC.

The chain employs TRBV6-1 and TRBJ2-6; tentative D call: TRBD2 (5 bases). The CDR3 is 14 residues long. The V gene's germline CDR1 is MNHNS and CDR2 SASEGT. Trimming pared 6 bases from V and 1 base from J, leaving 7 bases between. The CDR3 loop is CASSRDSGANVLTF. CDR3 in DNA: TGTGCCAGCAGCCGGGATTCTGGGGCCAACGTCCTGACTTTC.

This chain joins TRBV7-8 and TRBJ1-4; D not certain. Trimming removed 3 bases from V and 8 bases from J, with 19 bases in between. The V gene's germline CDR1 is SGHVS and CDR2 FQNEAQ. CDR3 length equals 16 residues. This CDR3 is CASSFEGLVVGEKLFF. The CDR3 DNA sequence: TGTGCCAGCAGCTTTGAAGGACTCGTCGTTGGCGAAAAACTGTTTTTT.